These T cell receptor beta chains were read from a single sample in a study of T cell responses to AZD1222 COVID-19 vaccine. Assay: immunoSEQ multiplex PCR; the TCRdb copy retains only in-frame clones and omits some. The repertoire includes tens of thousands of clones, approximately 90% of them detected once, and 30% to 35% sits in the top ten. Sequences were derived from peripheral blood, sampled on day 0 of AZD1222 vaccination. These receptors originate from an adult in good health. Each CDR3 is given with its conserved first and last residue. The D gene is left open where the match is weak. Not every row has a clone size; where given, it reads once, few, many or a size class.

v_gene: TRBV24-1
j_gene: TRBJ2-7
abundance: -
d_gene: TRBD1
len: 15
CDR3nt: TGTGCCACCAGTGCCAATTACAGGGGCCAGAACGAGCAGTACTTC
CDR3aa: CATSANYRGQNEQYF

v_gene: TRBV19
j_gene: TRBJ1-5
abundance: -
d_gene: -
len: 12
CDR3nt: TGTGCCAGTAGTCCGCGACAGCAGCCCCAGCATTTT
CDR3aa: CASSPRQQPQHF

v_gene: TRBV11-3
j_gene: TRBJ1-1
abundance: -
d_gene: -
len: 13
CDR3nt: TGTGCCAGCAGCCGCGGGATGAACACTGAAGCTTTCTTT
CDR3aa: CASSRGMNTEAFF

v_gene: TRBV4-1
j_gene: TRBJ1-4
abundance: -
d_gene: -
len: 15
CDR3nt: TGCGCCAGCAGCCAAGACCCCGGTCTTAATGAAAAACTGTTTTTT
CDR3aa: CASSQDPGLNEKLFF

v_gene: TRBV28
j_gene: TRBJ1-2
abundance: -
d_gene: TRBD1
len: 14
CDR3nt: TGTGCCCATCGGGACAGGGGGTACCTCTATGGCTACACCTTC
CDR3aa: CAHRDRGYLYGYTF

v_gene: TRBV7-9
j_gene: TRBJ2-3
abundance: -
d_gene: TRBD2
len: 16
CDR3nt: TGTGCCAGCAGCTTGGGACTAGCGGGAGGTACAGATACGCAGTATTTT
CDR3aa: CASSLGLAGGTDTQYF

v_gene: TRBV9
j_gene: TRBJ2-2
abundance: -
d_gene: TRBD1
len: 17
CDR3nt: TGTGCCAGCAGCGTAGTCGCAAGGACAGGGGGCCCCGGGGAGCTGTTTTTT
CDR3aa: CASSVVARTGGPGELFF

v_gene: TRBV18
j_gene: TRBJ1-1
abundance: -
d_gene: TRBD1
len: 16
CDR3nt: TGTGCCAGCTCACCACGAACAGGGGGGCAGGGCACTGAAGCTTTCTTT
CDR3aa: CASSPRTGGQGTEAFF

v_gene: TRBV5-1
j_gene: TRBJ2-3
abundance: -
d_gene: -
len: 14
CDR3nt: TGCGCCAGCAGCTCAGGACGGAACACAGATACGCAGTATTTT
CDR3aa: CASSSGRNTDTQYF

v_gene: TRBV6-1
j_gene: TRBJ2-7
abundance: -
d_gene: -
len: 14
CDR3nt: TGTGCCAGCAGTGAACGGTCAAGGTACTACGAGCAGTACTTC
CDR3aa: CASSERSRYYEQYF

v_gene: TRBV5-4
j_gene: TRBJ2-7
abundance: -
d_gene: -
len: 14
CDR3nt: TGTGCCAGCAGCTTGGGGGGGGACCTCAACGAGCAGTACTTC
CDR3aa: CASSLGGDLNEQYF

v_gene: TRBV5-6
j_gene: TRBJ2-2
abundance: once
d_gene: TRBD2
len: 18
CDR3nt: TGTGCCAGCAGCCTCCGTAGGAGCGGGAGGCCAAACACCGGGGAGCTGTTTTTT
CDR3aa: CASSLRRSGRPNTGELFF

v_gene: TRBV6-5
j_gene: TRBJ1-4
abundance: -
d_gene: TRBD1
len: 15
CDR3nt: TGTGCCAGCAGTACCTATACAGGGGTTGGTGAAAAACTGTTTTTT
CDR3aa: CASSTYTGVGEKLFF

v_gene: TRBV5-8
j_gene: TRBJ2-2
abundance: -
d_gene: -
len: 18
CDR3nt: TGTGCCAGCAGCTTAAGGGCCTGGGGCGGAGGAAACACCGGGGAGCTGTTTTTT
CDR3aa: CASSLRAWGGGNTGELFF

v_gene: TRBV6-2/TRBV6-3
j_gene: TRBJ2-6
abundance: -
d_gene: TRBD1
len: 14
CDR3nt: TGTGCCAGCAGTGGGGGACAGGGGGCCAACGTCCTGACTTTC
CDR3aa: CASSGGQGANVLTF

v_gene: TRBV3-1/TRBV3-2
j_gene: TRBJ1-1
abundance: -
d_gene: TRBD1
len: 16
CDR3nt: TGTGCCAGCAGCCAAGGTACCGGACAGGGGAGGACTGAAGCTTTCTTT
CDR3aa: CASSQGTGQGRTEAFF

v_gene: TRBV30
j_gene: TRBJ2-2
abundance: -
d_gene: TRBD2
len: 14
CDR3nt: TGTGCCTGGAGTTTAGCGGGGCCAGGCGGGGAGCTGTTTTTT
CDR3aa: CAWSLAGPGGELFF

v_gene: TRBV6-2/TRBV6-3
j_gene: TRBJ2-3
abundance: few
d_gene: TRBD2
len: 14
CDR3nt: TGTGCCAGCAGTTACGGGACTAGCGCAGATACGCAGTATTTT
CDR3aa: CASSYGTSADTQYF

v_gene: TRBV2
j_gene: TRBJ2-2
abundance: -
d_gene: TRBD2
len: 17
CDR3nt: TGTGCCAGCAGTAGATTAGCGGGAGGGTCCCCGACCGGGGAGCTGTTTTTT
CDR3aa: CASSRLAGGSPTGELFF

v_gene: TRBV5-1
j_gene: TRBJ1-1
abundance: -
d_gene: TRBD1
len: 17
CDR3nt: TGCGCCAGCAGCCTAGGACAGGGTTGGTTTCCGAACACTGAAGCTTTCTTT
CDR3aa: CASSLGQGWFPNTEAFF

v_gene: TRBV28
j_gene: TRBJ1-1
abundance: -
d_gene: -
len: 14
CDR3nt: TGTGCCAGCAGGCGACAGGCGGGGGTCGCTGAAGCTTTCTTT
CDR3aa: CASRRQAGVAEAFF

v_gene: TRBV14
j_gene: TRBJ1-1
abundance: -
d_gene: -
len: 15
CDR3nt: TGTGCCAGCAGCCAAGATGCTGGGACGATGACTGAAGCTTTCTTT
CDR3aa: CASSQDAGTMTEAFF

v_gene: TRBV12-3/TRBV12-4
j_gene: TRBJ2-2
abundance: once
d_gene: -
len: 12
CDR3nt: TGTGCCAGCAGTGAGGGCGGCGGGGAGCTGTTTTTT
CDR3aa: CASSEGGGELFF

v_gene: TRBV5-6
j_gene: TRBJ1-1
abundance: -
d_gene: -
len: 14
CDR3nt: TGTGCCAGCAGCTCCGGACTCTTGAACACTGAAGCTTTCTTT
CDR3aa: CASSSGLLNTEAFF

v_gene: TRBV5-4
j_gene: TRBJ1-1
abundance: -
d_gene: -
len: 15
CDR3nt: TGTGCCAGCACAGACCAGGCGGGGAAGAACACTGAAGCTTTCTTT
CDR3aa: CASTDQAGKNTEAFF

v_gene: TRBV30
j_gene: TRBJ2-2
abundance: -
d_gene: TRBD2
len: 12
CDR3nt: TGTGCCTGGGGGGGGGACACCGGGGAGCTGTTTTTT
CDR3aa: CAWGGDTGELFF

v_gene: TRBV19
j_gene: TRBJ2-7
abundance: -
d_gene: TRBD2
len: 14
CDR3nt: TGTGCCAGTAGTATGGGAGGGGACCCCTACGAGCAGTACTTC
CDR3aa: CASSMGGDPYEQYF

v_gene: TRBV7-9
j_gene: TRBJ1-2
abundance: -
d_gene: -
len: 15
CDR3nt: TGTGCCAGCAGCCTTACCGGGACCGATAACTATGGCTACACCTTC
CDR3aa: CASSLTGTDNYGYTF

v_gene: TRBV27
j_gene: TRBJ2-5
abundance: -
d_gene: -
len: 14
CDR3nt: TGTGCCAGCAGTTCAACACAGGGAGTAGAGACCCAGTACTTC
CDR3aa: CASSSTQGVETQYF

v_gene: TRBV28
j_gene: TRBJ2-5
abundance: -
d_gene: TRBD1
len: 16
CDR3nt: TGTGCCAGCAGTCCCGGGACAGGGAGGGGGCAAGAGACCCAGTACTTC
CDR3aa: CASSPGTGRGQETQYF

v_gene: TRBV25-1
j_gene: TRBJ1-4
abundance: few
d_gene: -
len: 15
CDR3nt: TGTGCCAGCAGTGAAGATCGGGGAGCAGCGGAAAAACTGTTTTTT
CDR3aa: CASSEDRGAAEKLFF

v_gene: TRBV9
j_gene: TRBJ1-2
abundance: -
d_gene: -
len: 16
CDR3nt: TGTGCCAGCAGCGTTTCCGGGGACGTAACCCTCTATGGCTACACCTTC
CDR3aa: CASSVSGDVTLYGYTF

v_gene: TRBV19
j_gene: TRBJ2-5
abundance: -
d_gene: TRBD2
len: 17
CDR3nt: TGTGCCAGTAGTATTTGGGGTAGCGGGAGGGCCCGTGAGACCCAGTACTTC
CDR3aa: CASSIWGSGRARETQYF

v_gene: TRBV6-5
j_gene: TRBJ1-3
abundance: -
d_gene: -
len: 15
CDR3nt: TGTGCCAGCAGCCGTACCTCAGGGTCTGGAAACACCATATATTTT
CDR3aa: CASSRTSGSGNTIYF

v_gene: TRBV4-1
j_gene: TRBJ2-7
abundance: -
d_gene: -
len: 13
CDR3nt: TGCGCCAGCAGCATCGGACTATTCTACGAGCAGTACTTC
CDR3aa: CASSIGLFYEQYF

v_gene: TRBV18
j_gene: TRBJ2-2
abundance: once
d_gene: -
len: 15
CDR3nt: TGTGCCAGCTCACCACCGGAAGGTTATGGCGGGGAGCTGTTTTTT
CDR3aa: CASSPPEGYGGELFF

v_gene: TRBV28
j_gene: TRBJ1-5
abundance: -
d_gene: -
len: 15
CDR3nt: TGTGCCAGCAGTTCATACCTCCGGGGGTATCAGCCCCAGCATTTT
CDR3aa: CASSSYLRGYQPQHF

v_gene: TRBV5-1
j_gene: TRBJ1-6
abundance: -
d_gene: TRBD1
len: 16
CDR3nt: TGCGCCAGCAGTTCAATAACCGGGACAGCCCTGGGAACCCTCCACTTT
CDR3aa: CASSSITGTALGTLHF

v_gene: TRBV24-1
j_gene: TRBJ2-2
abundance: -
d_gene: -
len: 16
CDR3nt: TGTGCCACCAGTGACCCCGGGACAAGAGGCACCGGGGAGCTGTTTTTT
CDR3aa: CATSDPGTRGTGELFF

v_gene: TRBV6-2/TRBV6-3
j_gene: TRBJ2-5
abundance: -
d_gene: -
len: 13
CDR3nt: TGTGCCAGCAGTTACGGAGGGATTGAGACCCAGTACTTC
CDR3aa: CASSYGGIETQYF

v_gene: TRBV19
j_gene: TRBJ2-7
abundance: -
d_gene: TRBD2
len: 15
CDR3nt: TGTGCCAGTAGTCCCGGGAGGGGAAATCGTAACGAGCAGTACTTC
CDR3aa: CASSPGRGNRNEQYF

v_gene: TRBV6-1
j_gene: TRBJ2-7
abundance: -
d_gene: TRBD2
len: 15
CDR3nt: TGTGCCAGCAGTTCCGGGAGGGCCCCGCACTACGAGCAGTACTTC
CDR3aa: CASSSGRAPHYEQYF

v_gene: TRBV5-1
j_gene: TRBJ2-1
abundance: -
d_gene: -
len: 13
CDR3nt: TGCGCCAGCAGCTTCATTACGGACAATGAGCAGTTCTTC
CDR3aa: CASSFITDNEQFF

v_gene: TRBV28
j_gene: TRBJ1-2
abundance: -
d_gene: -
len: 15
CDR3nt: TGTGCCAGCAGTTTCCTCGGGGGGCGGGGCTATGGCTACACCTTC
CDR3aa: CASSFLGGRGYGYTF

v_gene: TRBV3-1/TRBV3-2
j_gene: TRBJ2-3
abundance: -
d_gene: TRBD2
len: 15
CDR3nt: TGTGCCAGCAGGCCGAATAGCGGGAGTGCAGATACGCAGTATTTT
CDR3aa: CASRPNSGSADTQYF

v_gene: TRBV24-1
j_gene: TRBJ2-5
abundance: -
d_gene: -
len: 12
CDR3nt: TGTGCCACCAAGAGCAAGCAAGAGACCCAGTACTTC
CDR3aa: CATKSKQETQYF